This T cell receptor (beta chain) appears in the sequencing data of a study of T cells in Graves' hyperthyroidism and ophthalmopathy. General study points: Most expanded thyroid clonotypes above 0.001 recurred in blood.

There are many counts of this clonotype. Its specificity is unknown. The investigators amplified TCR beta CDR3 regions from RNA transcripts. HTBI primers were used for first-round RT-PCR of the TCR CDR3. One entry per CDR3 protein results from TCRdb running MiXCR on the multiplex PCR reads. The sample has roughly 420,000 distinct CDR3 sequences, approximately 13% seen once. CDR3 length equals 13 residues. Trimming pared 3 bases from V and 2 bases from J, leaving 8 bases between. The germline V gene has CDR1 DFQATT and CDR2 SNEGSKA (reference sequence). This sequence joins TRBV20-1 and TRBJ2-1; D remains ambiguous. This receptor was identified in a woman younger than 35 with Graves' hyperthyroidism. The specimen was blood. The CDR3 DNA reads TGCAGTGCTAGCGGGTTAGCCTACAATGAGCAGTTCTTC. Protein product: CSASGLAYNEQFF.